These T cell receptor beta chains were read from a single sample in a study of OX40 agonist ivuxolimab in advanced cancers. The protocol was immunoSEQ multiplex PCR, while the TCRdb copy is restricted to in-frame clones and leaves out a portion. In the table there are about 94,000 clones, around 91% of which are singletons. The sample in question was CD4+ or CD8+ T cells sorted from blood, obtained in a trial of the OX40 agonist ivuxolimab. All receptors derive from an adult with an advanced solid tumor such as melanoma, head and neck, liver or kidney cancer. Each CDR3 is given with its conserved first and last residue. Fields, in order: J gene, clone size, D gene, V gene, CDR3 protein, CDR3 DNA. The D gene is left open where the match is weak. A row's size may be missing; if present it is once, few, many or a size class.

TRBJ2-7	once	.	TRBV13	CASSFARAPGHEQYF	TGTGCCAGCAGCTTCGCCCGGGCCCCGGGTCACGAGCAGTACTTC
TRBJ2-3	.	.	TRBV19	CASSIRGPSTDTQYF	TGTGCCAGTAGTATCCGGGGACCTAGCACAGATACGCAGTATTTT
TRBJ2-7	.	TRBD1	TRBV6-1	CASSPRIGTGYEQYF	TGTGCCAGCAGTCCACGAATCGGGACAGGCTACGAGCAGTACTTC
TRBJ2-1	.	TRBD2	TRBV19	CASSNPSGRASDNEQFF	TGTGCCAGTAGTAACCCTAGCGGGAGGGCCAGTGACAATGAGCAGTTCTTC
TRBJ2-1	.	.	TRBV11-3	CASSQRLGGDNEQFF	TGTGCCAGCAGCCAGAGACTAGGGGGGGACAATGAGCAGTTCTTC
TRBJ2-3	.	.	TRBV5-8	CASRPIHTDTQYF	TGTGCCAGCAGACCGATCCACACAGATACGCAGTATTTT
TRBJ2-3	.	.	TRBV28	CASSLAGLSTDTQYF	TGTGCCAGCAGTTTGGCGGGGCTTAGCACAGATACGCAGTATTTT
TRBJ2-7	.	.	TRBV9	CASSVDARSGYEQYF	TGTGCCAGCAGCGTAGATGCTAGATCGGGCTACGAGCAGTACTTC
TRBJ2-1	.	TRBD2	TRBV6-6	CASNSKREGRNEQFF	TGTGCCAGCAATTCTAAGCGGGAGGGCCGGAATGAGCAGTTCTTC
TRBJ1-4	.	.	TRBV10-3	CAISSTTEGDEKLFF	TGTGCCATCAGCTCCACAACTGAGGGAGATGAAAAACTGTTTTTT
TRBJ2-1	.	.	TRBV19	CASSAHAEQFF	TGTGCCAGTAGTGCGCACGCTGAGCAGTTCTTC
TRBJ1-1	.	.	TRBV5-6	CASSLRPGANTEAFF	TGTGCCAGCAGCTTGAGACCAGGGGCGAACACTGAAGCTTTCTTT
TRBJ2-1	.	.	TRBV11-3	CASSLEVAFNEQFF	TGTGCCAGCAGCTTAGAAGTCGCGTTCAATGAGCAGTTCTTC
TRBJ1-5	once	.	TRBV19	CASSIGYGGWSKVGNQPQHF	TGTGCCAGTAGTATAGGGTATGGAGGTTGGTCGAAGGTGGGCAATCAGCCCCAGCATTTT
TRBJ2-5	.	TRBD2	TRBV11-2	CASSLERERGETQYF	TGTGCCAGCAGCTTAGAGCGGGAGCGGGGAGAGACCCAGTACTTC
TRBJ1-3	.	.	TRBV5-1	CASSVYSGNTIYF	TGCGCCAGCAGCGTCTACTCTGGAAACACCATATATTTT
TRBJ1-1	.	.	TRBV5-4	CASSLPAGNNTEAFF	TGTGCCAGCAGCTTGCCCGCAGGGAATAACACTGAAGCTTTCTTT
TRBJ1-2	.	TRBD1	TRBV28	CASSFSVLLDRVNGYTF	TGTGCCAGCAGTTTTTCTGTACTCTTGGACAGGGTAAACGGCTACACCTTC
TRBJ2-3	.	.	TRBV5-5	CASSFEGPDTQYF	TGTGCCAGCAGCTTTGAGGGGCCAGATACGCAGTATTTT
TRBJ2-3	.	.	TRBV30	CAWSGDTVNTQYF	TGTGCCTGGAGTGGCGACACAGTGAATACGCAGTATTTT
TRBJ2-7	once	TRBD1	TRBV27	CASRDRVTYEQYF	TGTGCCAGCAGGGACAGGGTAACCTACGAGCAGTACTTC
TRBJ1-1	.	.	TRBV6-1	CASSRVGVTEAFF	TGTGCCAGCAGCAGGGTTGGGGTCACTGAAGCTTTCTTT
TRBJ1-5	once	TRBD1	TRBV5-6	CASSLYTGAYYSNQPQHF	TGTGCCAGCAGCTTGTACACAGGGGCCTACTATAGCAATCAGCCCCAGCATTTT
TRBJ2-1	.	TRBD2	TRBV5-1	CASSPTGGLNEQFF	TGCGCCAGCAGTCCCACGGGAGGGCTGAATGAGCAGTTCTTC
TRBJ1-3	.	.	TRBV4-1	CASSQGQGSGNTIYF	TGCGCCAGCAGCCAAGGACAAGGCTCTGGAAACACCATATATTTT
TRBJ2-6	.	TRBD1	TRBV11-3	CASSFGQDGRSGANVLTF	TGTGCCAGCAGCTTCGGACAGGATGGCCGCTCTGGGGCCAACGTCCTGACTTTC
TRBJ1-2	.	TRBD1	TRBV5-4	CASSGGTGRRGYTF	TGTGCCAGCAGCGGGGGGACAGGGAGAAGGGGCTACACCTTC
TRBJ2-1	.	TRBD2	TRBV27	CASVRLAGTSGEQFF	TGTGCCAGCGTAAGACTAGCGGGTACCTCTGGTGAGCAGTTCTTC
TRBJ1-2	few	.	TRBV28	CASRDTGYTF	TGTGCCAGCAGGGACACTGGCTACACCTTC
TRBJ2-1	few	TRBD2	TRBV4-1	CASSQATSGPSYNEQFF	TGCGCCAGCAGCCAAGCGACTAGCGGGCCCTCCTACAATGAGCAGTTCTTC
TRBJ1-5	once	.	TRBV19	CASSIMGVDQPQHF	TGTGCCAGTAGTATCATGGGGGTCGATCAGCCCCAGCATTTT
TRBJ1-5	.	.	TRBV7-9	CASSLQGLNQPQHF	TGTGCCAGCAGCCTCCAGGGATTGAATCAGCCCCAGCATTTT
TRBJ2-3	.	.	TRBV27	CASSFDSTDTQYF	TGTGCCAGCAGTTTCGATAGCACAGATACGCAGTATTTT
TRBJ2-1	.	TRBD2	TRBV11-3	CASSLTSGSKNEQFF	TGTGCCAGCAGCCTTACTAGCGGGAGTAAGAATGAGCAGTTCTTC
TRBJ2-1	.	.	TRBV11-2	CASSLRAGEQFF	TGTGCCAGCAGCTTAAGAGCTGGGGAGCAGTTCTTC
TRBJ1-6	.	TRBD1	TRBV2	CASIEDRDSPLHF	TGTGCCAGCATCGAGGACAGGGATTCACCCCTCCACTTT
TRBJ2-1	.	TRBD2	TRBV2	CASSGLAGRNEQFF	TGTGCCAGCTCGGGCTTAGCGGGTCGTAATGAGCAGTTCTTC